Shown below are 7 T cell receptor beta chains from a single sample sequenced in a study of T cell responses to AZD1222 COVID-19 vaccine (dated by TCRdb to about 2021). The protocol used for the library was the immunoSEQ multiplex PCR assay. This is the immuneACCESS table as TCRdb keeps it, with only in-frame sequences that have V and J called. A part of the clones is gone; compared with another copy, unresolved V genes explain less than half, and the rest is unexplained. The sample profile shows 86,000 or so clones; 75% to 95% of them were found once. 9.5% to 13% of the sample is in the top ten clones. The time point label, as the study defines it: about 28 days (+/-7) after the second vaccine dose. Material: peripheral blood, obtained 28 days after the second AZD1222 dose. These receptors were obtained from an adult who received the AZD1222 COVID-19 vaccine.

The chain recombines TRBV5-5 with TRBJ2-5, with 8 positions matching TRBD2. This CDR3 spans 15 amino acids. CDR1 and CDR2 from the germline V gene are SGHKS and YYEKEE (reference sequence). V shed 0 bases, J shed 5 bases, and the junction held 6 bases outside the gene matches. This chain's CDR3 is CASSLGLAIVETQYF. In DNA, the CDR3 is TGTGCCAGCAGCTTGGGACTAGCGATAGTGGAGACCCAGTACTTC. Filled out from reference TRBV5-5 and TRBJ2-5, the complete variable domain reads DAGVTQSPTHLIKTRGQQVTLRCSPISGHKSVSWYQQVLGQGPQFIFQYYEKEERGRGNFPDRFSARQFPNYSSELNVNALLLGDSALYLCASSLGLAIVETQYFGPGTRLLVL.

The sample holds a few counts of this clone. The CDR3 protein is CASSHRASANTGELFF. CDR3 DNA sequence: TGTGCCAGCAGCCACCGGGCGTCCGCGAACACCGGGGAGCTGTTTTTT. This chain uses TRBV7-2 with TRBJ2-2; D not certain. V was shortened by 5 bases and J by 0 bases, with 13 bases between the two germline ends. Per the germline V gene, CDR1 is SGHTA and CDR2 is FQGNSA. This CDR3 has 16 amino acids.

The chain uses TRBV5-6 and TRBJ2-2; a weak D match, TRBD2 (5 bases). The CDR3 loop spans 15 amino acids. Germline loops: CDR1 SGHDT, CDR2 YYEEEE. Between the trimmed V and J ends, which lost 2 bases and 5 bases, there was a span of 13 bases. CDR3 in DNA: TGTGCCAGCAGCTTCGGACTCTCTCATACCGGGGAGCTGTTTTTT. Translating it yields CASSFGLSHTGELFF.

J is TRBJ1-5 and V is TRBV7-2; D remains ambiguous. This CDR3 comprises 13 residues. The germline CDR1 and CDR2 sequences are SGHTA and FQGNSA. Trimming took off 4 bases at V and 3 bases at J, with 7 bases between the two ends. The CDR3 nucleotides are TGTGCCAGCAGCTCAAGTTACAATCAGCCCCAGCATTTT. Translating gives CASSSSYNQPQHF.

The V and J genes are TRBV28 and TRBJ1-2, with 9 bases aligning to TRBD1. The germline gives CDR1 MDHEN, CDR2 SYDVKM. V shed 7 bases, J shed 10 bases, and the junction held 13 bases outside the gene matches. The CDR3 is made up of 14 amino acids. CDR3 protein: CASNSGTGITVYTF. In DNA form, the CDR3 reads TGTGCCAGCAACTCCGGGACAGGGATTACCGTCTACACCTTC.

This chain uses TRBV28 with TRBJ1-6; D remains ambiguous. The CDR3 length is 18 residues. Germline CDR1 MDHEN, CDR2 SYDVKM. V lost 2 bases, J lost 0 bases, and 14 bases lay in between. CDR3 nucleotide sequence: TGTGCCAGCAGTTTAGGGGTCCCCGTGAGCTCCTATAATTCACCCCTCCACTTT. As protein: CASSLGVPVSSYNSPLHF.

The V gene is TRBV28, the J gene TRBJ1-3, with 7 bases fitting TRBD1. V shed 5 bases and J 0 bases; nucleotides not matched to a gene: 10. The CDR3 covers 17 residues. Germline CDR1 MDHEN, CDR2 SYDVKM. The DNA for the CDR3 is TGTGCCAGCAGTACCCCCTCAGGGGGACCCTCTGGAAACACCATATATTTT. Its protein is CASSTPSGGPSGNTIYF.